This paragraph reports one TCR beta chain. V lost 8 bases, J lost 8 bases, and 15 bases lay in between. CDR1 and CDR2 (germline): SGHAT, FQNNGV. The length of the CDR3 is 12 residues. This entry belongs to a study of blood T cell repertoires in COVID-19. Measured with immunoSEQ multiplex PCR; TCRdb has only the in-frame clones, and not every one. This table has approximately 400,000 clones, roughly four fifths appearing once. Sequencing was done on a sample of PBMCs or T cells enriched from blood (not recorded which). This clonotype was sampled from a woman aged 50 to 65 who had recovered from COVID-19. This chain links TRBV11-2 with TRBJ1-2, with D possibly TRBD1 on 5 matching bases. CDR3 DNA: TGTGCCAGCGGGGGAGGGTATAGGGGCTACACCTTC. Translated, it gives CASGGGYRGYTF. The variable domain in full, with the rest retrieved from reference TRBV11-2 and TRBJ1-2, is EAGVAQSPRYKIIEKRQSVAFWCNPISGHATLYWYQQILGQGPKLLIQFQNNGVVDDSQLPKDRFSAERLKGVDSTLKIQPAKLEDSAVYLCASGGGYRGYTFGSGTRLTVV.